This TCR beta chain was profiled in a study of control samples from healthy donors and cancer patients. TCRdb's copy holds only in-frame clones and misses some; the assay was immunoSEQ multiplex PCR. Among fewer than 200,000 clones listed, 80% to 90% were seen once. The CDR3 is 14 residues long. Germline values: CDR1 GTSNPN, CDR2 SVGIG (reference sequence). Trimming took 7 bases from V and 0 from J, leaving 13 bases between them. The chain combines TRBV30 with TRBJ2-1; TRBD1 might be the D (6 bases). The sequence was obtained from a young man in good health. The specimen was blood. DNA for the CDR3: TGTGCCTCGCTGGACAGTTACTCCTACAATGAGCAGTTCTTC. Amino acids: CASLDSYSYNEQFF. Combining the CDR3 with reference TRBV30 and TRBJ2-1 gives the whole variable domain SQTIHQWPATLVQPVGSPLSLECTVEGTSNPNLYWYRQAAGRGLQLLFYSVGIGQISSEVPQNLSASRPQDRQFILSSKKLLLSDSGFYLCASLDSYSYNEQFFGPGTRLTVL.